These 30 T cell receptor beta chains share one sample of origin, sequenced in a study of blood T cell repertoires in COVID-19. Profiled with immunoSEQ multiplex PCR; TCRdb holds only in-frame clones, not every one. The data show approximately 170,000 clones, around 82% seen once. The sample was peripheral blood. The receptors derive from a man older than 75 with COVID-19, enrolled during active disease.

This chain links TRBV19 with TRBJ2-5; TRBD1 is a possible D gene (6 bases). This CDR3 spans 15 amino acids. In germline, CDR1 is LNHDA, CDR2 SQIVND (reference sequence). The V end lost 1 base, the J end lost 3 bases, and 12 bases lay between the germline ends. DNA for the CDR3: TGTGCCAGTAGTATAGTGGGACACCCAAAAGAGACCCAGTACTTC. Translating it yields CASSIVGHPKETQYF.

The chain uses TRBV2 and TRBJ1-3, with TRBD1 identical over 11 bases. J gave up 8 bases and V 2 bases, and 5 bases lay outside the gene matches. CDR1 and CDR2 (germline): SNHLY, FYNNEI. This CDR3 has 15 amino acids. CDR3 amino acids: CASSENGQGAHTIYF. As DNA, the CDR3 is TGTGCCAGCAGTGAAAATGGACAGGGGGCGCACACCATATATTTT.

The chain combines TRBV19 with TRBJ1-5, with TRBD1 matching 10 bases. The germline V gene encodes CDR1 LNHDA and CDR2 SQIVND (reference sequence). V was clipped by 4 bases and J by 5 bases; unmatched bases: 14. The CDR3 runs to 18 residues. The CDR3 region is CASSTAPHVGQGYQPQHF. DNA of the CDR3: TGTGCCAGTAGTACCGCCCCTCACGTGGGACAGGGGTATCAGCCCCAGCATTTT.

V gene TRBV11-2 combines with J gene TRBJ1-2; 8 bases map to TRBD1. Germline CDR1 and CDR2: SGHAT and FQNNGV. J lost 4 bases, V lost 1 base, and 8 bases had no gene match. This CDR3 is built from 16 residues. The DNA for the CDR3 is TGTGCCAGCAGCTTAGGAATCTTCCAGGGGGCCTATGGCTACACCTTC. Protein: CASSLGIFQGAYGYTF. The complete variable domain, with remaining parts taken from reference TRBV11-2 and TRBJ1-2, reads EAGVAQSPRYKIIEKRQSVAFWCNPISGHATLYWYQQILGQGPKLLIQFQNNGVVDDSQLPKDRFSAERLKGVDSTLKIQPAKLEDSAVYLCASSLGIFQGAYGYTFGSGTRLTVV.

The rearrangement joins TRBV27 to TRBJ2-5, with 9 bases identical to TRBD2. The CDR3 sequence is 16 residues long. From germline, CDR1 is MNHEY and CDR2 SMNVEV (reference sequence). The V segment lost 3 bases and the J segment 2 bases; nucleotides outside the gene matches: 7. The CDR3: CASSLSTTSGQETQYF. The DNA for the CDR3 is TGTGCCAGCAGTTTGTCAACTACTAGCGGGCAAGAGACCCAGTACTTC.

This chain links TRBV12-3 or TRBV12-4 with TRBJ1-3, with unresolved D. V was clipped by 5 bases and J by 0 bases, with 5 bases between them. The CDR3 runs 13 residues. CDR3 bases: TGTGCCAGCAGTCGGGTCTCTGGAAACACCATATATTTT. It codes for CASSRVSGNTIYF.

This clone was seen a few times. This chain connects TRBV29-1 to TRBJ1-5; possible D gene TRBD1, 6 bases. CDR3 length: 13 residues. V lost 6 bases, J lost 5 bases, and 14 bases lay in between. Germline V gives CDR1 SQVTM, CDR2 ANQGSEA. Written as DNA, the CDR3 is TGCAGCGTCCAACAGGGCGGGTATCAGCCCCAGCATTTT. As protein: CSVQQGGYQPQHF.

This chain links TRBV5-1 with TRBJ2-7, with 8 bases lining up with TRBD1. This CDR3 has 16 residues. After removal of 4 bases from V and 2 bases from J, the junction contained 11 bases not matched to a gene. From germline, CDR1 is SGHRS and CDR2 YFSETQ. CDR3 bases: TGCGCCAGCAGCACCTACGGACAGGGACGAACCTACGAGCAGTACTTC. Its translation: CASSTYGQGRTYEQYF.

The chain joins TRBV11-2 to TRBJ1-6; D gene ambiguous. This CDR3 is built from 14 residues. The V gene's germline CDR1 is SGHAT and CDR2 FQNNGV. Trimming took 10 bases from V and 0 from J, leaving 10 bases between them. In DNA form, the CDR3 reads TGTGCCACACGGGAAAGCTCCTATAATTCACCCCTCCACTTT. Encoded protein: CATRESSYNSPLHF.

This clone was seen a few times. The CDR3 here is CASSLWAGGIKEQFF. CDR3 bases: TGTGCCAGCAGCTTGTGGGCGGGGGGAATTAAGGAGCAGTTCTTC. This chain joins TRBV5-6 and TRBJ2-1, with TRBD2 matching 8 bases. CDR3 length: 15 residues. Germline V gives CDR1 SGHDT, CDR2 YYEEEE. V was clipped by 1 base and J by 10 bases; unmatched bases: 10.

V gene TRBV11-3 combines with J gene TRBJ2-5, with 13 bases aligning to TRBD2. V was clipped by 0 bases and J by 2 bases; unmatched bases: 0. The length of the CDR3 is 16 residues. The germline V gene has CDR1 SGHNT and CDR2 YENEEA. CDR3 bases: TGTGCCAGCAGCTTAGAACTAGCGGGGGGGCAAGAGACCCAGTACTTC. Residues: CASSLELAGGQETQYF. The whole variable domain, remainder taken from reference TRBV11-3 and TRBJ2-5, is EAGVVQSPRYKIIEKKQPVAFWCNPISGHNTLYWYLQNLGQGPELLIRYENEEAVDDSQLPKDRFSAERLKGVDSTLKIQPAELGDSAVYLCASSLELAGGQETQYFGPGTRLLVL.

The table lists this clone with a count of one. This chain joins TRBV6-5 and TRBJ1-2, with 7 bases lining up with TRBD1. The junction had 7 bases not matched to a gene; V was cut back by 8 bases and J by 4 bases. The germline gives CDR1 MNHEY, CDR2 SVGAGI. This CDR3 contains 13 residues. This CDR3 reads CASRYDRAYGYTF. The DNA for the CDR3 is TGTGCCAGCCGCTATGACAGGGCCTATGGCTACACCTTC.

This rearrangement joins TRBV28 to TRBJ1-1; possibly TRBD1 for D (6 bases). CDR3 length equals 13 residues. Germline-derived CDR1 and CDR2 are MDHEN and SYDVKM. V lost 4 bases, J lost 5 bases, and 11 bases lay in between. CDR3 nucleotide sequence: TGTGCCAGCAGTTCACAGGGAAAAACTGAAGCTTTCTTT. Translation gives CASSSQGKTEAFF.

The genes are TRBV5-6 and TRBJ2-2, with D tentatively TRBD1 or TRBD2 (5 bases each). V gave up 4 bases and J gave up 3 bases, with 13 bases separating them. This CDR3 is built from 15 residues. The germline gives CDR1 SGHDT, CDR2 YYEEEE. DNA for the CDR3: TGTGCCAGCAGCCTGGGACCCGCGGACACCGGGGAGCTGTTTTTT. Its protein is CASSLGPADTGELFF.

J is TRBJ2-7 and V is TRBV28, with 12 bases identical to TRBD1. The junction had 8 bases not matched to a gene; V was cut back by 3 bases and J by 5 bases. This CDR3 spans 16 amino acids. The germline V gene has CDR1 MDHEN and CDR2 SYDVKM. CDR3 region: CASSLPGQGAKNEQYF. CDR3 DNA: TGTGCCAGCAGTTTGCCGGGACAGGGGGCGAAGAACGAGCAGTACTTC.

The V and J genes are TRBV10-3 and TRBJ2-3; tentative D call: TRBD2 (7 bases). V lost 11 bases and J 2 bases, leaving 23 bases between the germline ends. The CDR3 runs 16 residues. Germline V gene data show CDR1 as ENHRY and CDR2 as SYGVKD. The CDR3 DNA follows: TGTGCCTCACTGGGCATGTCGGGGGGCTTCACAGATACGCAGTATTTT. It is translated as CASLGMSGGFTDTQYF.

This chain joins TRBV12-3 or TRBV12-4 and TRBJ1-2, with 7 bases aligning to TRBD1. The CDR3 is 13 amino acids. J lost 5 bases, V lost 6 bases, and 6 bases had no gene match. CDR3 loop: CASRGTVHYGYTF. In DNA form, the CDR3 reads TGTGCCAGCAGAGGGACAGTCCATTATGGCTACACCTTC.

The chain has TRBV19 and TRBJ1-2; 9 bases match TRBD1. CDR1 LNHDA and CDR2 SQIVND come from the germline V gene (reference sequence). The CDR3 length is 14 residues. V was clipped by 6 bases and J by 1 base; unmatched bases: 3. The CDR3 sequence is CASRRGQGNYGYTF. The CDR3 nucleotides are TGTGCCAGTAGACGGGGACAGGGTAACTATGGCTACACCTTC.

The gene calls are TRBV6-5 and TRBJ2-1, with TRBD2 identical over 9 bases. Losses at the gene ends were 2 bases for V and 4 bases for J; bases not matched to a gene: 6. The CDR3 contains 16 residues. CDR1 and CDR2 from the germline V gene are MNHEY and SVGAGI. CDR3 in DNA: TGTGCCAGCAGTTACACCCTAGCGGGGACGTACAATGAGCAGTTCTTC. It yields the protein CASSYTLAGTYNEQFF.

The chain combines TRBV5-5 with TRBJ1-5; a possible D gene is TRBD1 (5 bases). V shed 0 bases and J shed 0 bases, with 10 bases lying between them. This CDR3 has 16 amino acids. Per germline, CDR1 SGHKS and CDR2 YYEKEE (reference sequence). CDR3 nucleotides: TGTGCCAGCAGCTTGGGGGTCACAGGTAGCAATCAGCCCCAGCATTTT. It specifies CASSLGVTGSNQPQHF.

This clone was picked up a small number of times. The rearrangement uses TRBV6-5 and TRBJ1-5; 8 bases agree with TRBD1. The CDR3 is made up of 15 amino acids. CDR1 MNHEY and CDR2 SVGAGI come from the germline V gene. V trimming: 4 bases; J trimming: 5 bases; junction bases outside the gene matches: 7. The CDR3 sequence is CASSLSQGAYQPQHF. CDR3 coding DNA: TGTGCCAGCAGTTTGAGTCAGGGGGCATATCAGCCCCAGCATTTT.

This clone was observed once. The CDR3 spells CASSQETVYNEQFF. CDR3 nucleotide sequence: TGTGCCAGCAGCCAAGAAACAGTCTACAATGAGCAGTTCTTC. The chain employs TRBV14 and TRBJ2-1, with unresolved D. This CDR3 has 14 amino acids. The germline V gene encodes CDR1 SGHDN and CDR2 FVKESK. The V end lost 0 bases, the J end lost 3 bases, and 6 bases lay between the germline ends.

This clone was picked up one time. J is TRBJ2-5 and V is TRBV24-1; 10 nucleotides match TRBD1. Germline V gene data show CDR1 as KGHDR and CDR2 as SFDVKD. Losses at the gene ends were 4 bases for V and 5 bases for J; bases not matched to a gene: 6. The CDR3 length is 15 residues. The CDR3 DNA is TGTGCCACCAGTGACCCGGGACAGGGGAGGGAGACCCAGTACTTC. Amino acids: CATSDPGQGRETQYF.

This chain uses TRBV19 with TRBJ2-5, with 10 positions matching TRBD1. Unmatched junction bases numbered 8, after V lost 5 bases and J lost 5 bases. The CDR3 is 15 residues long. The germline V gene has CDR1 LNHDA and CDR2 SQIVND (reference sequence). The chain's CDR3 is CASSSRQGAPETQYF. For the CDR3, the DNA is TGTGCCAGTAGTTCTAGACAGGGGGCGCCGGAGACCCAGTACTTC.

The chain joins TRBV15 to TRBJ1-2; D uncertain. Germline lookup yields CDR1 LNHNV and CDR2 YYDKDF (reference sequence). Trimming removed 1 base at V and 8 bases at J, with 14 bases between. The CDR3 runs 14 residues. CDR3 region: CATSRGGRDEGYTF. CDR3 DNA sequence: TGTGCCACCAGCAGAGGAGGGAGGGATGAGGGCTACACCTTC.

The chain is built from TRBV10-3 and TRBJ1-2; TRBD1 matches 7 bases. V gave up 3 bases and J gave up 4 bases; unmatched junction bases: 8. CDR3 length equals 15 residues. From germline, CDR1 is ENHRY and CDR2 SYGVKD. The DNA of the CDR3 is TGTGCCATCAGTGATGGTGCAGGGGGTCTCTATGGCTACACCTTC. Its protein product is CAISDGAGGLYGYTF.

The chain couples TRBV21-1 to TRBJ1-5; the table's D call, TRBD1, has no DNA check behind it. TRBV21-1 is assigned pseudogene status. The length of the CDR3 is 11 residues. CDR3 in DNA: TGTGCCAGCACCCGCAGGCAGCCCCAGCATTTT. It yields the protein CASTRRQPQHF.

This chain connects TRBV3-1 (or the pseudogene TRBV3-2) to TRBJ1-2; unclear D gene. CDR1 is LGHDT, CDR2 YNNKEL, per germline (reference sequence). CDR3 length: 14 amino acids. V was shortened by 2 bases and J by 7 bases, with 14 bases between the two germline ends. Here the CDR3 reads CASSQSGSSIGYTF. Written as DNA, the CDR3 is TGTGCCAGCAGCCAATCCGGGAGTTCTATTGGCTACACCTTC.

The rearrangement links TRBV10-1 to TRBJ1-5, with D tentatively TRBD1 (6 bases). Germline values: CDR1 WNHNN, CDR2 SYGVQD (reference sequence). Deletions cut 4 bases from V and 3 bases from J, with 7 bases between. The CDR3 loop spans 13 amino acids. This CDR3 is CASSGQANQPQHF. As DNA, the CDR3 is TGCGCCAGCAGTGGACAGGCCAATCAGCCCCAGCATTTT.

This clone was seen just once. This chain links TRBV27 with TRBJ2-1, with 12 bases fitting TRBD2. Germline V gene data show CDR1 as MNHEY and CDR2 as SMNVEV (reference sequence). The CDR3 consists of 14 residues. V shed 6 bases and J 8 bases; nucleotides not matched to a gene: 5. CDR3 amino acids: CASRRLAGVYEQFF. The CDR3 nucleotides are TGTGCCAGCAGAAGACTAGCGGGGGTATATGAGCAGTTCTTC.